The clone carrying this T cell receptor beta chain is labeled as large (0.1 to 1%). Its cognate antigen is unknown. Some clones are missing from TCRdb's copy, which holds only in-frame ones; the method was immunoSEQ multiplex PCR. The repertoire includes 20,000 to 25,000 clones, 84% of them detected once, and more than 25% sits in the top ten. Indicated treatment: AdE1-LMPpoly-expanded autologous EBV-specific T-cell therapy followed by anti-PD-1 nivolumab. The sample belongs to a study of EBV T-cell therapy then PD-1 blockade in nasopharyngeal carcinoma. This material consisted of CD8+ T cells from blood, taken around day 58 from a patient whose treatment included autologous EBV-specific T cells and nivolumab. The sequence came from a man aged 40-49 years with nasopharyngeal carcinoma.

This CDR3 is CASSLEDNSYNEQFF. The CDR3 DNA follows: TGTGCCAGCAGTCTCGAGGACAACTCCTACAATGAGCAGTTCTTC. The chain joins TRBV6-6 to TRBJ2-1, with D perhaps matching TRBD1 (5 bases). The CDR3 has 15 amino acids. The germline CDR1 and CDR2 sequences are MNHNY and SVGAGI (reference sequence). V lost 5 bases and J 0 bases, leaving 11 bases between the germline ends.